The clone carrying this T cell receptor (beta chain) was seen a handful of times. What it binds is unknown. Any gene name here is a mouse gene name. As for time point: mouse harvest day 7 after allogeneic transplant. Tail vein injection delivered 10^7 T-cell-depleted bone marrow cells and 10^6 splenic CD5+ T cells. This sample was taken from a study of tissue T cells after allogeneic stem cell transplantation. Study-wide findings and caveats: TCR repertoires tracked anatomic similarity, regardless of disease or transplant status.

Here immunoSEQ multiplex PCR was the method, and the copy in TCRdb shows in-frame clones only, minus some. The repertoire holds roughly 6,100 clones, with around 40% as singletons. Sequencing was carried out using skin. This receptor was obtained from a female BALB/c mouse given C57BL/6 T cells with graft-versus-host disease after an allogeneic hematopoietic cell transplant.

Incomplete CDR3 DNA: TGTGCCAGCAGTGAATACAGGGGAGAGGGCAACCAGGCTCCGCTT. It codes for CASSEYRGEGNQAPL. The CDR3 as a whole reads CASSEYRGEGNQAPLF. The V and J genes are TRBV13-1 and TRBJ1-5; 7 positions match TRBD1. The sequence runs out 1 residue before the end of the CDR3; the remainder is reconstructed from the germline J gene. V lost 2 bases and J lost 3; bases outside the gene matches: 8. Looked up from germline, CDR1 is NSHNY and CDR2 is SYGAGN. The CDR3 has 16 residues.